This T cell receptor (beta chain) stems from a study of control samples from healthy donors and cancer patients. Profiled with immunoSEQ multiplex PCR; TCRdb holds only in-frame clones, not every one. The sample carries around 130,000 clones, approximately 91% recorded once. CDR3 length: 15 amino acids. The TCR originated in a man aged 50 to 59 in good health. Specimen: blood. V usage is TRBV21-1 and J usage is TRBJ2-7; TRBD1 is the table's D call, not checked against the DNA. TRBV21-1 is flagged as a pseudogene. The CDR3 is CASSKGDRESHEQYF. DNA of the CDR3: TGTGCCAGCAGCAAGGGGGACAGGGAATCCCACGAGCAGTACTTC.